The sequence of this T cell receptor (beta chain) was determined in a study of blood T cell repertoires in COVID-19. In the original processing: By means of reference gene primer amplification, nucleated cell counts were estimated. The data were produced by immunoSEQ multiplex PCR, yet TCRdb's version contains in-frame clones alone and is incomplete. The V and J calls and clone size were taken over from that table, and D and trimming were inferred from the DNA. Counted here are over 200,000 clones, approximately 86% occurring once; the ten biggest clones make up 2.5% to 3.5%. V shed 4 bases and J 3 bases; nucleotides not matched to a gene: 13. The CDR3 consists of 18 residues. From germline, CDR1 is SGHRS and CDR2 YFSETQ.

This chain connects TRBV5-1 to TRBJ2-7; 13 nucleotides agree with TRBD2. This receptor was taken from a woman between 25 and 40 years old who had recovered from COVID-19. The sample comprised peripheral blood. The CDR3 loop reads CASSITSGGAEARYEQYF. CDR3 in DNA: TGCGCCAGCAGCATAACTAGCGGGGGGGCCGAAGCGCGCTACGAGCAGTACTTC.